This entry lists 21 T cell receptor beta chains sequenced from one sample in a study of T cells in Graves' hyperthyroidism and ophthalmopathy. From RNA transcripts, TCR beta CDR3 regions were amplified. Initially, a first-round RT-PCR of the TCR CDR3 employed the HTBI primer set. MiXCR, applied by TCRdb to the multiplex PCR reads, yields one record per CDR3 protein. The sample yields roughly 400,000 distinct CDR3 sequences, over 12% seen once. The sequencing sample was made of blood. Source of these receptors: a man in his fifties with Graves' ophthalmopathy.

The chain employs TRBV6-1 and TRBJ1-2; D remains unclear. This CDR3 has 13 residues. Germline V gene data show CDR1 as MNHNS and CDR2 as SASEGT. V lost 3 bases and J 7 bases, leaving 12 bases between the germline ends. This CDR3 is CASSDSGMSGYTF. As DNA, the CDR3 is TGTGCCAGCAGTGATTCCGGTATGAGTGGCTACACCTTC.

Only a few counts were recorded for this clonotype. J is TRBJ1-2 and V is TRBV5-4; the match to TRBD1 covers 7 bases. Trimming at V came to 1 base and at J to 4 bases, leaving 1 base not matched to a gene. CDR3 length equals 13 residues. CDR1 SGHNT and CDR2 YYREEE come from the germline V gene (reference sequence). CDR3 in DNA: TGTGCCAGCAGCTTGCCAGGGGGCTATGGCTACACCTTC. Its translation is CASSLPGGYGYTF.

At least ten counts were recorded for this clonotype. V usage is TRBV7-9 and J usage is TRBJ2-7, with D unresolved. Trimming shortened V by 7 bases and J by 1 base, and 8 bases separated the two germline ends. CDR3 length equals 12 residues. CDR1 is SEHNR and CDR2 is FQNEAQ in the germline V gene (reference sequence). The CDR3 protein is CASTSRSYEQYF. For the CDR3, the DNA is TGTGCCAGCACCTCGAGATCCTACGAGCAGTACTTC.

This clonotype was recorded many times. This chain joins TRBV2 and TRBJ2-3; the match to TRBD2 covers 7 bases. The CDR3 is 17 amino acids. Trimming at V came to 6 bases and at J to 6 bases, leaving 18 bases not matched to a gene. Germline CDR1 reads SNHLY; CDR2 reads FYNNEI. The CDR3 is CASRDVGAGSLWDTQYF. CDR3 DNA sequence: TGTGCCAGCAGGGACGTGGGAGCGGGGTCGCTGTGGGATACGCAGTATTTT.

The chain uses TRBV27 and TRBJ2-1; 13 nucleotides match TRBD2. J was trimmed by 4 bases and V by 4 bases; bases with no gene match: 4. CDR1 MNHEY and CDR2 SMNVEV come from the germline V gene (reference sequence). CDR3 length: 16 residues. The CDR3 coding sequence is TGTGCCAGCAGTTGGACTAGCGGGGGTACATACAATGAGCAGTTCTTC. Translated: CASSWTSGGTYNEQFF.

This clonotype was recorded at least ten times. The rearrangement uses TRBV5-6 and TRBJ1-1; the D is unclear. The ends were cut back, 4 bases at V and 1 base at J, with 11 bases in the middle. The CDR3 is 14 residues long. The germline gives CDR1 SGHDT, CDR2 YYEEEE. CDR3 coding DNA: TGTGCCAGCAGCCGAAGCGGGCCGAACACTGAAGCTTTCTTT. Encoded protein: CASSRSGPNTEAFF.

This clonotype showed up just a few times. V and J are TRBV6-5 and TRBJ1-6; D is undetermined. Germline CDR1 reads MNHEY; CDR2 reads SVGAGI. The CDR3 contains 16 residues. Trimming cost V 0 bases and J 11 bases, with 17 bases left between them. DNA of the CDR3: TGTGCCAGCAGTTACTCGAGCGGGGATCGAGGAACACCCCTCCACTTT. This translates into CASSYSSGDRGTPLHF.

This clonotype occurred many times. The chain employs TRBV29-1 and TRBJ2-1, with D possibly being TRBD2 (5 bases). There are 14 residues in the CDR3. V was clipped by 6 bases and J by 0 bases, with 12 bases between them. Per the germline V gene, CDR1 is SQVTM and CDR2 is ANQGSEA. CDR3 nucleotide sequence: TGCAGCGTACGCTCGGCGGGCTCCTACAATGAGCAGTTCTTC. Amino acids: CSVRSAGSYNEQFF.

This chain joins TRBV5-1 and TRBJ1-3; maybe TRBD1 (5 bases). Germline V gives CDR1 SGHRS, CDR2 YFSETQ. Trimming stripped 3 bases from V and 8 bases from J, with 15 bases between. This CDR3 spans 14 amino acids. The CDR3 protein is CASSSRGLGDTIYF. The CDR3 nucleotides are TGCGCCAGCAGCTCCCGGGGCCTGGGAGACACCATATATTTT. Based on the CDR3 plus reference TRBV5-1 and TRBJ1-3, the full variable domain is KAGVTQTPRYLIKTRGQQVTLSCSPISGHRSVSWYQQTPGQGLQFLFEYFSETQRNKGNFPGRFSGRQFSNSRSEMNVSTLELGDSALYLCASSSRGLGDTIYFGEGSWLTVV.

The chain links TRBV6-1 to TRBJ2-7; D is uncertain. The CDR3 extends over 16 amino acids. V shed 5 bases and J shed 4 bases, with 21 bases lying between them. Germline values: CDR1 MNHNS, CDR2 SASEGT. The CDR3 reads CASSPNPWSGGYEQYF. Written as DNA, the CDR3 is TGTGCCAGCAGTCCAAACCCCTGGAGTGGCGGATACGAGCAGTACTTC.

This clonotype was seen many times. The junction does not match germline at one end; this may be a read error. This chain connects TRBV20-1 to TRBJ2-3; D assignment may be TRBD1 or TRBD2 (5 bases each). Germline V gene lookup returns CDR1 DFQATT and CDR2 SNEGSKA (reference sequence). There are 14 residues in the CDR3. The CDR3 protein is CSARGRSGGDTQYF. CDR3 bases: TGCAGTGCGAGAGGCCGGAGTGGGGGAGATACGCAGTATTTT.

CDR3 nucleotides: TGTGCCAGTAGTAAGGGGGAGTATCTCGAGCAGTACTTC. This translates into CASSKGEYLEQYF. J is TRBJ2-7 and V is TRBV19; a possible D gene is TRBD1 (6 bases). The CDR3 has 13 amino acids. In germline, CDR1 is LNHDA, CDR2 SQIVND (reference sequence). The ends were cut back, 4 bases at V and 6 bases at J, with 13 bases in the middle.

This clonotype showed up many times. The chain carries TRBV20-1 and TRBJ2-3; a possible D gene is TRBD2 (6 bases). Trimming removed 6 bases from V and 7 bases from J, with 23 bases in between. Germline V CDR1 and CDR2: DFQATT, SNEGSKA (reference sequence). This CDR3 is built from 15 residues. The CDR3 reads CSAIPGLASPNTQYF. The CDR3 DNA is TGCAGTGCCATCCCGGGACTCGCCTCCCCTAATACGCAGTATTTT.

The chain carries TRBV12-3 or TRBV12-4 and TRBJ1-5, with 10 bases matching TRBD1. The CDR3 totals 15 residues. The V and J ends lost 6 bases and 4 bases, in that order; junction bases with no gene match: 6. CDR3 in amino acids: CASRGTGARNQPQHF. The DNA for the CDR3 is TGTGCCAGCAGGGGGACAGGGGCTAGGAATCAGCCCCAGCATTTT.

J is TRBJ2-3 and V is TRBV12-3 or TRBV12-4; maybe TRBD2 (6 bases). V was pared by 7 bases and J by 0 bases, with 11 bases between. This CDR3 region has 14 residues. In nucleotides, the CDR3 is TGTGCCAGCACCCCCGGGACTAGCACAGATACGCAGTATTTT. Its translation: CASTPGTSTDTQYF.

There are many counts of this clonotype. The V gene is TRBV7-9, the J gene TRBJ2-1, with a weak D call TRBD2 (5 bases). V lost 5 bases to trimming and J lost 5 bases, with 13 bases between them. Germline V lookup: CDR1 SEHNR, CDR2 FQNEAQ (reference sequence). The CDR3 sequence is 14 residues long. In DNA, the CDR3 is TGTGCCAGCAGCCCAAGGGAGAAGAACAATGAGCAGTTCTTC. Protein sequence: CASSPREKNNEQFF.

This sequence joins TRBV6-1 and TRBJ1-1; D call uncertain. Germline V lookup: CDR1 MNHNS, CDR2 SASEGT. Trimming pared 8 bases from V and 11 bases from J, leaving 21 bases between. The CDR3 runs 13 residues. The CDR3 coding sequence is TGTGCCAGCCACCTCTTAAGTGGGCGCTTCGCTTTCTTT. It yields the protein CASHLLSGRFAFF.

This clonotype was picked up many times. V is TRBV24-1 and J is TRBJ2-3; TRBD2 matches at 12 bases. The trim removed 6 bases at V and 6 bases at J, leaving 6 bases unmatched. CDR3 length: 15 residues. Germline V gene lookup returns CDR1 KGHDR and CDR2 SFDVKD. This CDR3 reads CATSSSGRAMDTQYF. The DNA of the CDR3 is TGTGCCACCAGTTCTAGCGGGAGGGCCATGGATACGCAGTATTTT.

This clonotype showed up just a few times. V gene TRBV27 combines with J gene TRBJ2-3, with D uncertain. Germline assignment: CDR1 MNHEY and CDR2 SMNVEV (reference sequence). This CDR3 has 13 amino acids. V shed 8 bases and J shed 6 bases, with 15 bases lying between them. The CDR3 sequence is CASCPGRSDTQYF. DNA for the CDR3: TGTGCCAGCTGCCCGGGCCGTTCGGATACGCAGTATTTT.

The chain recombines TRBV20-1 with TRBJ1-3, with D unresolved. The CDR3 contains 13 residues. The V end was cut by 3 bases, the J end by 3 bases, with 9 bases between. Germline CDR1 is DFQATT and CDR2 is SNEGSKA (reference sequence). CDR3 DNA sequence: TGCAGTGCTAGGACTCGACATGGAAACACCATATATTTT. The encoded protein is CSARTRHGNTIYF.

The sample holds many counts of this clonotype. The chain combines TRBV6-1 with TRBJ1-5; possibly TRBD1 for D (5 bases). The germline V and J ends were trimmed by 4 bases and 1 base, with 14 bases remaining between them. The CDR3 totals 16 residues. In germline, CDR1 is MNHNS, CDR2 SASEGT. DNA of the CDR3: TGTGCCAGCAGTGTACGACCAGGGTTGAGCAATCAGCCCCAGCATTTT. It is translated as CASSVRPGLSNQPQHF.